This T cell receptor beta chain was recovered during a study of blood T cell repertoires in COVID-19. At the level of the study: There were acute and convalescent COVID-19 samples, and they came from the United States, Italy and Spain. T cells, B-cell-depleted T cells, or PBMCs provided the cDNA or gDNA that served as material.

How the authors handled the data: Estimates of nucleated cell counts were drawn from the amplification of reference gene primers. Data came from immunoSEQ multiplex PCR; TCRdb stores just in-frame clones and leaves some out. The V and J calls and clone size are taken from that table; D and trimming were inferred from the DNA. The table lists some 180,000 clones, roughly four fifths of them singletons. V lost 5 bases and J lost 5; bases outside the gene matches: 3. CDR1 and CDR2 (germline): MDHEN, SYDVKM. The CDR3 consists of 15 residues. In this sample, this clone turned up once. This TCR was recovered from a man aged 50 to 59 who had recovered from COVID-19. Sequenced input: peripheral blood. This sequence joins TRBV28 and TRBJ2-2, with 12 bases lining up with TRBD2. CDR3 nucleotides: TGTGCCAGCAGTACCGGGACTAGCGGGACCGGGGAGCTGTTTTTT. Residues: CASSTGTSGTGELFF.